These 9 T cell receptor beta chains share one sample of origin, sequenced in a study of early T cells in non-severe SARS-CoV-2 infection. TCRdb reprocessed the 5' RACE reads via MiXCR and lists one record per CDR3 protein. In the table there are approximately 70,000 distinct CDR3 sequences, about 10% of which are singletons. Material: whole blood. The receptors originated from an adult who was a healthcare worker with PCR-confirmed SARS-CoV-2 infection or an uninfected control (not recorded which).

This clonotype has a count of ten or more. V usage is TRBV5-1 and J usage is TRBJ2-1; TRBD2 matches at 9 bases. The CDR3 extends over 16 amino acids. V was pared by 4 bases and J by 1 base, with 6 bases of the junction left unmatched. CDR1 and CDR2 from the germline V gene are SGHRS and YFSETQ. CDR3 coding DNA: TGCGCCAGCAGCGGACGGACTAGCGCTTCCTACAATGAGCAGTTCTTC. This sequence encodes CASSGRTSASYNEQFF. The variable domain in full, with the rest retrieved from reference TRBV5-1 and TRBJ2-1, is KAGVTQTPRYLIKTRGQQVTLSCSPISGHRSVSWYQQTPGQGLQFLFEYFSETQRNKGNFPGRFSGRQFSNSRSEMNVSTLELGDSALYLCASSGRTSASYNEQFFGPGTRLTVL.

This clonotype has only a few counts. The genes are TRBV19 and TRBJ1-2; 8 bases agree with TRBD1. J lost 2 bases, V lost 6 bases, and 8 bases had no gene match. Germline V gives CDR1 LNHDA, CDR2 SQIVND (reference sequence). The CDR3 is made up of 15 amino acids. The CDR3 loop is CASRALAGGNYGYTF. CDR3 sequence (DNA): TGTGCCAGTAGAGCCCTGGCAGGGGGCAACTATGGCTACACCTTC.

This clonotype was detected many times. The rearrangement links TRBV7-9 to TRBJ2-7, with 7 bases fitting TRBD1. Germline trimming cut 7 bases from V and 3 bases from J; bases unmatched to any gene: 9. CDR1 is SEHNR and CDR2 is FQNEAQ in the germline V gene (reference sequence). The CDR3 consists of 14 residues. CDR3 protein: CASTPTGTGYEQYF. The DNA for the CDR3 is TGTGCCAGCACCCCGACAGGGACCGGCTACGAGCAGTACTTC.

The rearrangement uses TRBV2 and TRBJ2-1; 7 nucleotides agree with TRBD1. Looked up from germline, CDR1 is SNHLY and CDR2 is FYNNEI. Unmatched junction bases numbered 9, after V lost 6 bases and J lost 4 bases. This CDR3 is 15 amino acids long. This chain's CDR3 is CASSADRWEYNEQFF. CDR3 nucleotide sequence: TGTGCCAGCAGCGCGGACAGGTGGGAATACAATGAGCAGTTCTTC.

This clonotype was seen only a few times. The CDR3 loop reads CASSPRWEQYF. Written as DNA, the CDR3 is TGTGCCAGCAGTCCCCGGTGGGAGCAGTACTTC. The chain couples TRBV2 to TRBJ2-7; D not certain. CDR3 length equals 11 residues. Germline CDR1 is SNHLY and CDR2 is FYNNEI. Trimming cost V 5 bases and J 7 bases, with 9 bases left between them. The full variable domain, its missing parts supplied by reference TRBV2 and TRBJ2-7, is EPEVTQTPSHQVTQMGQEVILRCVPISNHLYFYWYRQILGQKVEFLVSFYNNEISEKSEIFDDQFSVERPDGSNFTLKIRSTKLEDSAMYFCASSPRWEQYFGPGTRLTVT.

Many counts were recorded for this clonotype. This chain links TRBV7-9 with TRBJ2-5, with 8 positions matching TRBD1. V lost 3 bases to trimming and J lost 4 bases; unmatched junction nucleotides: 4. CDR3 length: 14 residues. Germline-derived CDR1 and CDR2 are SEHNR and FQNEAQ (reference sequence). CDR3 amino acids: CASSFADRVETQYF. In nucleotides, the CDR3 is TGTGCCAGCAGCTTTGCGGACAGGGTAGAGACCCAGTACTTC.

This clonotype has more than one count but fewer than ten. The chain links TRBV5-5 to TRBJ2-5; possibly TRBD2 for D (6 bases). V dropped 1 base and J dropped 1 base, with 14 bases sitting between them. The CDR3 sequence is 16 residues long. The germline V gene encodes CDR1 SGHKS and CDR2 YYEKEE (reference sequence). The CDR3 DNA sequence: TGTGCCAGCAGCTTGCCGCAAGGAGGGTCCCAAGAGACCCAGTACTTC. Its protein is CASSLPQGGSQETQYF.

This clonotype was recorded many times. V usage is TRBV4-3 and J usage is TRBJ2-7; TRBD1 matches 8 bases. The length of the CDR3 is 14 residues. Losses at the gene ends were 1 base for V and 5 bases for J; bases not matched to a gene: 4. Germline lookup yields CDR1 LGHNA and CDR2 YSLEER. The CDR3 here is CASSQVGDRNEQYF. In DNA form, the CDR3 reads TGCGCCAGCAGCCAAGTGGGGGACAGGAACGAGCAGTACTTC.

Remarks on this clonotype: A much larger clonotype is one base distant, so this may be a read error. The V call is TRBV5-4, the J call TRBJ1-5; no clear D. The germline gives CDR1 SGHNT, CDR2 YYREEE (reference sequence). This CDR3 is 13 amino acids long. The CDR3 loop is CASSFGVQQPHHF. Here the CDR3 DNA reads TGTGCCAGCAGCTTTGGGGTTCAACAGCCCCACCATTTT.